This record covers a single T cell receptor (beta chain). Its target is unknown. The V gene's germline CDR1 is SGHDN and CDR2 FVKESK. V was shortened by 0 bases and J by 4 bases, with 6 bases between the two germline ends. CDR3 length: 13 residues. The sample is drawn from a study of CD8 T cells in Susac syndrome. Across the whole study: Patients with Susac syndrome had blood drawn and were at that point therapy-naive, on corticosteroids, or on intravenous immunoglobulin alone. General study points: Repertoires of Susac syndrome CD4+ T cells lacked clonal expansion.

All included Susac syndrome patients satisfied recently defined diagnostic criteria for definite or probable disease. An input of about 0.45 to 1 ug of RNA was subjected to reverse transcription using random hexamers. Amplification of TCR beta CDR3 by immunoSEQ multiplex PCR spanned 54 Vbeta and 13 Jbeta. TCRdb ran MiXCR on the immunoSEQ multiplex PCR reads and lists one entry per CDR3 protein. The sample records about 190,000 distinct CDR3 sequences, about 94% being singletons. The J gene is TRBJ1-2, the V gene TRBV14, with D uncertain. Sequenced material: CD4+ T cells from PBMCs. The TCR sequence derives from a human donor with Susac syndrome. The CDR3 is CASSQDWRYGYTF. The CDR3 nucleotides read TGTGCCAGCAGCCAAGATTGGCGCTATGGCTACACCTTC. The entire variable domain, with the rest obtained from reference TRBV14 and TRBJ1-2, is as follows: EAGVTQFPSHSVIEKGQTVTLRCDPISGHDNLYWYRRVMGKEIKFLLHFVKESKQDESGMPNNRFLAERTGGTYSTLKVQPAELEDSGVYFCASSQDWRYGYTFGSGTRLTVV.